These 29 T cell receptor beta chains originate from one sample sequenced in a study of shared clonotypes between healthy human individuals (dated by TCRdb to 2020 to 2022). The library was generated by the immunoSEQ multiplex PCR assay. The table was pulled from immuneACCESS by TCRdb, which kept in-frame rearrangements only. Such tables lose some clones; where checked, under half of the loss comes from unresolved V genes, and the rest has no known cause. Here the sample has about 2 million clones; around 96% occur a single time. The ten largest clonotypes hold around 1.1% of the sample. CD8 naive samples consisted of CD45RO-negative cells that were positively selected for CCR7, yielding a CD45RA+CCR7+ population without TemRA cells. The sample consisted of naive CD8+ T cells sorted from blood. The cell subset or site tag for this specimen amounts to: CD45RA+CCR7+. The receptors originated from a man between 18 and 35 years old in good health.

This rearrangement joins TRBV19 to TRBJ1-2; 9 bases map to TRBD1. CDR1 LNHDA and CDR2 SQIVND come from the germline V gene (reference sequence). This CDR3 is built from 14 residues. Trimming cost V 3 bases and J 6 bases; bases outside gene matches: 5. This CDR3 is CASSIGQGSDGYTF. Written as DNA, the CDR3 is TGTGCCAGTAGTATCGGACAGGGGAGCGATGGCTACACCTTC.

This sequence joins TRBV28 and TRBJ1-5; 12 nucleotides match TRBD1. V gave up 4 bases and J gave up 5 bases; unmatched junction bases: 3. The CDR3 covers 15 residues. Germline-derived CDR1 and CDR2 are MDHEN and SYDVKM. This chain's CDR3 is CASSSGTGGDQPQHF. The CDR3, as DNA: TGTGCCAGCAGTTCTGGGACAGGGGGCGATCAGCCCCAGCATTTT.

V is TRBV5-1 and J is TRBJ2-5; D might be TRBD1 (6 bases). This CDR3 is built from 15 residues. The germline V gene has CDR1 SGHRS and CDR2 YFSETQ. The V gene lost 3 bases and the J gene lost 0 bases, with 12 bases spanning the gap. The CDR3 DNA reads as TGCGCCAGCAGCTCGGAAGGGGGTTACCAAGAGACCCAGTACTTC. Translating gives CASSSEGGYQETQYF.

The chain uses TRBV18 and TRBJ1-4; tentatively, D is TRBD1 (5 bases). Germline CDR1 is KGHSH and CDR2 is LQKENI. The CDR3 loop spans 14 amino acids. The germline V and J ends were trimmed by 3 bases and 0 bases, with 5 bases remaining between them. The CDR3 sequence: CASSPGPTNEKLFF. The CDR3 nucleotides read TGTGCCAGCTCACCGGGGCCAACTAATGAAAAACTGTTTTTT.

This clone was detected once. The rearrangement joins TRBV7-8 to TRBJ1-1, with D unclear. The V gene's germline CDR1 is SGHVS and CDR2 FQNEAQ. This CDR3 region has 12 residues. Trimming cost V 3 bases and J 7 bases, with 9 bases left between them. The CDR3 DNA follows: TGTGCCAGCAGCTTCACGGGGTTTGAAGCTTTCTTT. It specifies CASSFTGFEAFF.

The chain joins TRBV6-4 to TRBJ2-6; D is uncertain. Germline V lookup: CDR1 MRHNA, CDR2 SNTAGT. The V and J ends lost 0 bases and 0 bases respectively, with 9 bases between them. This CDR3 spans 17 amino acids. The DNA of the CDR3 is TGTGCCAGCAGTGACTCTCAGCGATTCTCTGGGGCCAACGTCCTGACTTTC. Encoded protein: CASSDSQRFSGANVLTF.

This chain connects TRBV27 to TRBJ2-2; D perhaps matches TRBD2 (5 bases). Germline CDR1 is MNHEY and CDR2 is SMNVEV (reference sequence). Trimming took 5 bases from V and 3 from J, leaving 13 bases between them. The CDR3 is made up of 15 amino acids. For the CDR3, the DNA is TGTGCCAGCAGTCTACGGACTCCTTACACCGGGGAGCTGTTTTTT. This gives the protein CASSLRTPYTGELFF.

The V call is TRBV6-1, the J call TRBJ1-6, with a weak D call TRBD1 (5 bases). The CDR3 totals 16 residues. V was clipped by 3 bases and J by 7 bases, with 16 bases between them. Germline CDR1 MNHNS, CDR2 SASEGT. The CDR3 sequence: CASSEFPGYENSPLHF. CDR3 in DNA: TGTGCCAGCAGTGAGTTTCCAGGGTACGAGAATTCACCCCTCCACTTT.

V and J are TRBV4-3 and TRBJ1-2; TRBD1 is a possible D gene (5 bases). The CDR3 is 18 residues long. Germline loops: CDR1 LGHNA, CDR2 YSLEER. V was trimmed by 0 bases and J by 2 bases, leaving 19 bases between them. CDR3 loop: CASSQDLGGTELNYGYTF. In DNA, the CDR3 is TGCGCCAGCAGCCAAGATCTGGGGGGGACCGAGTTAAACTATGGCTACACCTTC.

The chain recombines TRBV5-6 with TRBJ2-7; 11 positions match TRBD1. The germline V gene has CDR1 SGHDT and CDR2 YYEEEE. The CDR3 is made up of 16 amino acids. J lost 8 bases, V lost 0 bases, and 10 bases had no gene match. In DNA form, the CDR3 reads TGTGCCAGCAGCTTGGTCCAGGACAGGGGGCGTAGTAAGCAGTACTTC. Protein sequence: CASSLVQDRGRSKQYF.

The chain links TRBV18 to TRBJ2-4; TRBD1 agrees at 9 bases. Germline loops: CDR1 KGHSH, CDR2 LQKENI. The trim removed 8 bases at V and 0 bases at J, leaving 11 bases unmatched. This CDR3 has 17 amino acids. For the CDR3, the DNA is TGTGCCAGCCCCCGGCGAACGGACAGGGGAGCCAAAAACATTCAGTACTTC. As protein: CASPRRTDRGAKNIQYF.

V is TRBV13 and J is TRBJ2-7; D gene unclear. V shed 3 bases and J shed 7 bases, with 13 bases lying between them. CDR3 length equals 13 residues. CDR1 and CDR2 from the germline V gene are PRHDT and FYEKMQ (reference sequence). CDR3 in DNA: TGTGCCAGCAGCTTCGGGCCCACTGGGGAGCAGTACTTC. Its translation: CASSFGPTGEQYF.

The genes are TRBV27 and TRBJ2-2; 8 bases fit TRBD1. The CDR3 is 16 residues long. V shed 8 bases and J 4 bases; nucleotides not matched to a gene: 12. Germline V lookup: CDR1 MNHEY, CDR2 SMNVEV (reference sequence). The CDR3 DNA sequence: TGTGCCAGCGGGATTTCAGGGGGCGCGGGCACCGGGGAGCTGTTTTTT. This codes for CASGISGGAGTGELFF.

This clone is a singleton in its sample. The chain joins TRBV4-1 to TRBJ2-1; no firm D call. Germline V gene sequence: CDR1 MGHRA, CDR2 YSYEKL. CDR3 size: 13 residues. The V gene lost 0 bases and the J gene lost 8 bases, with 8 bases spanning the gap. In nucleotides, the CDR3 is TGCGCCAGCAGCCAAGATACTCGGGATGAGCAGTTCTTC. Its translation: CASSQDTRDEQFF.

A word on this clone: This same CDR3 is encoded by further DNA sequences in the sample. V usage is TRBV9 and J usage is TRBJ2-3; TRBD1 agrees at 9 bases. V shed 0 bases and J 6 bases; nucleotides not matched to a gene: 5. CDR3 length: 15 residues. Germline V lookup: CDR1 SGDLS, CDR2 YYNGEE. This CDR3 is CASSVGTGGMDTQYF. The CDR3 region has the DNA TGTGCCAGCAGCGTAGGTACAGGGGGCATGGATACGCAGTATTTT.

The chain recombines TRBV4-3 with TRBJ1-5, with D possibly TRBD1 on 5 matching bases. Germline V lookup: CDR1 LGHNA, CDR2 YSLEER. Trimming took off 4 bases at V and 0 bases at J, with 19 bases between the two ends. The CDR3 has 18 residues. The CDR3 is CASSPRAGGRDSNQPQHF. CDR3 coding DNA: TGCGCCAGCAGCCCAAGGGCCGGGGGGAGGGATAGCAATCAGCCCCAGCATTTT.

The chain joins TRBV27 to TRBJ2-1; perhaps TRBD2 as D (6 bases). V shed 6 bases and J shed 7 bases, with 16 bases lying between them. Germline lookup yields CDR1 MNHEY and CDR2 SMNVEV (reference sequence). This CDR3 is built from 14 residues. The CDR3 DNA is TGTGCCAGCAGCCACATTACTAGCAAGAATGAGCAGTTCTTC. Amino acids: CASSHITSKNEQFF.

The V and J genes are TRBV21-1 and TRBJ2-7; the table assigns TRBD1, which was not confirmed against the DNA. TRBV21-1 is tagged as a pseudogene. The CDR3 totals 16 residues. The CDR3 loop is CASSKGEDRQPNEQYF. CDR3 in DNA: TGTGCCAGCAGCAAAGGGGAAGACAGGCAACCAAACGAGCAGTACTTC.

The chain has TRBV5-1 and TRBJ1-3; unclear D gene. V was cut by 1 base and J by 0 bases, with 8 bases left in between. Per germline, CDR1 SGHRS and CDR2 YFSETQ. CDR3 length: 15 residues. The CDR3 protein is CASSLWAGSGNTIYF. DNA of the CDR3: TGCGCCAGCAGCTTGTGGGCCGGCTCTGGAAACACCATATATTTT.

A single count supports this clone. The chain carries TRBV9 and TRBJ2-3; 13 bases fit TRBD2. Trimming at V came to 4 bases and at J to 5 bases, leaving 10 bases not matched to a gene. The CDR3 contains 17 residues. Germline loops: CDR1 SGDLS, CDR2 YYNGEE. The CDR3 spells CASSPRTSGRSGDTQYF. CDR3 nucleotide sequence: TGTGCCAGCAGCCCCCGGACTAGCGGGAGATCAGGAGATACGCAGTATTTT. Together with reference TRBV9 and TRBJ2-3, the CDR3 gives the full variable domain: DSGVTQTPKHLITATGQRVTLRCSPRSGDLSVYWYQQSLDQGLQFLIQYYNGEERAKGNILERFSAQQFPDLHSELNLSSLELGDSALYFCASSPRTSGRSGDTQYFGPGTRLTVL.

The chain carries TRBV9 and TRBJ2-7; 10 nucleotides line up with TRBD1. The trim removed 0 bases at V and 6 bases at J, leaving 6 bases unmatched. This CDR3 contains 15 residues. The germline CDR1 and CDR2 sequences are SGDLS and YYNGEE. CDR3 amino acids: CASSVGGTGVLEQYF. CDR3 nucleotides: TGTGCCAGCAGCGTAGGCGGGACAGGGGTTCTCGAGCAGTACTTC.

The CDR3 is CASSPGEGYEQYF. In DNA, the CDR3 is TGTGCCAGCAGCCCAGGGGAGGGGTACGAGCAGTACTTC. The V and J genes are TRBV7-3 and TRBJ2-7, with D tentatively TRBD2 (7 bases). CDR1 is SGHTA, CDR2 FQGTGA, per germline. The CDR3 has 13 amino acids. V was cut by 5 bases and J by 4 bases, with 12 bases left in between. Full variable domain (outside the CDR3, taken from reference TRBV7-3 and TRBJ2-7): GAGVSQTPSNKVTEKGKYVELRCDPISGHTALYWYRQSLGQGPEFLIYFQGTGAADDSGLPNDRFFAVRPEGSVSTLKIQRTERGDSAVYLCASSPGEGYEQYFGPGTRLTVT.

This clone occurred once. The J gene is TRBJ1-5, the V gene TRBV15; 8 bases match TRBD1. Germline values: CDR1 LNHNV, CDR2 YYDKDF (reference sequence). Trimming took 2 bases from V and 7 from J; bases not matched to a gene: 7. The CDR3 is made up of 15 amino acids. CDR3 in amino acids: CATSRTDRAGQPQHF. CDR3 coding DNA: TGTGCCACCAGCAGAACGGACAGGGCCGGACAGCCCCAGCATTTT.

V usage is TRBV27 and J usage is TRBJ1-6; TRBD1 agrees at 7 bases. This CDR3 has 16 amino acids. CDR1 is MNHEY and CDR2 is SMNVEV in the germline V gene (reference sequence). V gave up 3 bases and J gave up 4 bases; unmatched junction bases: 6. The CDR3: CASSFLPGQYNSPLHF. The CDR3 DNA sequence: TGTGCCAGCAGTTTTCTCCCGGGACAGTATAATTCACCCCTCCACTTT.

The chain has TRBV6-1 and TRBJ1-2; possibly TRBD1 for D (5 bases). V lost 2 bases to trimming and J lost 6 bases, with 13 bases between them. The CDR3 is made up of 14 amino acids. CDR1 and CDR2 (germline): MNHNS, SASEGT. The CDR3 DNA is TGTGCCAGCAGTGAACGACGCGGGGGGGATGGCTACACCTTC. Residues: CASSERRGGDGYTF.

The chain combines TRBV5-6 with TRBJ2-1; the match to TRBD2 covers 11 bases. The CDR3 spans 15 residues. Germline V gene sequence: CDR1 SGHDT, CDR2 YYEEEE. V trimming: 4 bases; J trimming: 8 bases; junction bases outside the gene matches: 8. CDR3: CASSLLAGARDEQFF. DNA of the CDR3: TGTGCCAGCAGCCTACTAGCGGGAGCCAGGGATGAGCAGTTCTTC.

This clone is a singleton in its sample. CDR3 loop: CASSEATESTDTQYF. The CDR3 coding sequence is TGTGCCAGCAGTGAAGCAACGGAAAGCACAGATACGCAGTATTTT. J is TRBJ2-3 and V is TRBV2; D not certain. CDR3 length equals 15 residues. The ends were cut back, 0 bases at V and 0 bases at J, with 7 bases in the middle. CDR1 is SNHLY and CDR2 is FYNNEI in the germline V gene.

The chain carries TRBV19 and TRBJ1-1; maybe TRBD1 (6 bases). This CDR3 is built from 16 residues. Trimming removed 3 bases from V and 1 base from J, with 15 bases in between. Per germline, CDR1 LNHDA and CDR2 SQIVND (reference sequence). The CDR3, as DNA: TGTGCCAGTAGTATGTCAGGGGCCTCATGGAACACTGAAGCTTTCTTT. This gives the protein CASSMSGASWNTEAFF.

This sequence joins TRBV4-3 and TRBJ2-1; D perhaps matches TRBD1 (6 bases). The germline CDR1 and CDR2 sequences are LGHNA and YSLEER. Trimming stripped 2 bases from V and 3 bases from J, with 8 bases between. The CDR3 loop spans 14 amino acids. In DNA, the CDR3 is TGCGCCAGCAGCCAACAGGGGAGCTACAATGAGCAGTTCTTC. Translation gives CASSQQGSYNEQFF.